Shown below are 12 T cell receptor beta chains from a single sample sequenced in a study of T cells in Graves' hyperthyroidism and ophthalmopathy. RNA transcripts served as the template for amplifying TCR beta CDR3 regions. When the TCR CDR3 underwent first-round RT-PCR, the HTBI primer set was used. TCRdb processed the multiplex PCR reads anew with MiXCR; each CDR3 protein has one entry. This table has about 290,000 distinct CDR3 sequences, approximately 13% appearing once. Sequenced: blood. The receptors shown here come from a woman between 35 and 50 years old with Graves' hyperthyroidism.

This clonotype was found many times. This chain connects TRBV2 to TRBJ2-7, with D perhaps being TRBD1 or TRBD2 (5 bases each). This CDR3 region has 12 residues. The germline V and J ends were trimmed by 8 bases and 0 bases, with 8 bases remaining between them. CDR1 is SNHLY, CDR2 FYNNEI, per germline. The CDR3 bases are TGTGCCAGCGGGACCGTCTCCTACGAGCAGTACTTC. This sequence encodes CASGTVSYEQYF.

This clonotype was detected ten times or more. The genes are TRBV12-3 or TRBV12-4 and TRBJ2-4, with 7 bases aligning to TRBD1. V shed 5 bases, J shed 6 bases, and the junction held 4 bases outside the gene matches. The CDR3 runs to 13 residues. The CDR3 loop is CASSTRDRNIQYF. The CDR3 DNA reads as TGTGCCAGCAGTACCCGGGACAGAAACATTCAGTACTTC.

The chain joins TRBV12-3 or TRBV12-4 to TRBJ2-1, with D unresolved. The V end was cut by 3 bases, the J end by 4 bases, with 7 bases between. This CDR3 is 13 amino acids long. CDR3 in amino acids: CASSFDQYNEQFF. CDR3 DNA: TGTGCCAGCAGTTTCGACCAATACAATGAGCAGTTCTTC.

At least ten counts were recorded for this clonotype. The chain combines TRBV7-2 with TRBJ1-6, with TRBD1 identical over 8 bases. With 5 bases clipped from V and 7 bases from J, the junction kept 10 bases outside the gene matches. Germline CDR1 SGHTA, CDR2 FQGNSA. The CDR3 spans 16 residues. CDR3 DNA: TGTGCCAGCAGCCACAGGGGGTCGGTTAGGAATTCACCCCTCCACTTT. This translates into CASSHRGSVRNSPLHF.

This clonotype was found many times. The rearrangement joins TRBV28 to TRBJ1-1; TRBD1 matches at 8 bases. Trimming cost V 3 bases and J 7 bases; bases outside gene matches: 10. CDR3 length: 15 amino acids. Germline assignment: CDR1 MDHEN and CDR2 SYDVKM. CDR3 sequence reads: CASSLADRGLVEAFF. In nucleotides, the CDR3 is TGTGCCAGCAGTTTGGCCGACAGGGGACTAGTTGAAGCTTTCTTT.

This clonotype occurred many times. The rearrangement joins TRBV24-1 to TRBJ2-3; TRBD2 is a possible D gene (6 bases). CDR3 size: 16 residues. Deletions cut 9 bases from V and 0 bases from J, with 18 bases between. The germline CDR1 and CDR2 sequences are KGHDR and SFDVKD. The CDR3 coding sequence is TGTGCCACCGGAGGGGACGCAGGGAGAAGCACAGATACGCAGTATTTT. Translated, it gives CATGGDAGRSTDTQYF.

This clonotype has at least ten counts. This chain links TRBV4-1 with TRBJ2-7, with D perhaps matching TRBD2 (5 bases). The germline V gene encodes CDR1 MGHRA and CDR2 YSYEKL. Trimming stripped 0 bases from V and 3 bases from J, with 12 bases between. The CDR3 loop spans 15 amino acids. For the CDR3, the DNA is TGCGCCAGCAGCCAAGATAGATCCCGGGACTACGAGCAGTACTTC. Translated, it gives CASSQDRSRDYEQYF.

This clonotype was seen just once. Given a much more abundant clone one base away, this may be a read error. The chain carries TRBV25-1 and TRBJ2-1; D is undetermined. The CDR3 extends over 14 amino acids. Germline CDR1 and CDR2: MGHDK and SYGVNS. This CDR3 is CASSTDFSYSEQFF. CDR3 in DNA: TGTGCCAGCAGCACAGATTTTTCCTACAGTGAGCAGTTCTTC.

This clonotype was seen ten or more times. The chain is built from TRBV5-6 and TRBJ2-5, with TRBD2 as a possible D gene (6 bases). The CDR3 is 14 residues long. Trimming removed 4 bases from V and 7 bases from J, with 17 bases in between. The germline CDR1 and CDR2 sequences are SGHDT and YYEEEE. The CDR3 sequence is CASSTRASAGTQYF. CDR3 DNA: TGTGCCAGCAGCACGCGGGCTAGCGCGGGGACCCAGTACTTC.

The sample holds many counts of this clonotype. This chain links TRBV27 with TRBJ2-3, with 12 bases identical to TRBD2. The CDR3 consists of 18 residues. Germline loops: CDR1 MNHEY, CDR2 SMNVEV (reference sequence). V lost 6 bases and J lost 4; bases outside the gene matches: 14. The CDR3 reads CASRPPLAGGPGADTQYF. In DNA form, the CDR3 reads TGTGCCAGCAGACCTCCGCTAGCGGGAGGGCCCGGAGCAGATACGCAGTATTTT.

This clonotype occurred a few times. Sequence at one end of the junction differs from germline and may be a read error. This chain connects TRBV27 to TRBJ2-2; 12 nucleotides match TRBD2. The CDR3 extends over 16 amino acids. Germline CDR1 and CDR2: MNHEY and SMNVEV (reference sequence). CDR3 loop: CASSLRLAGGAGELLF. CDR3 DNA sequence: TGTGCCAGCAGTTTGCGGCTAGCGGGAGGGGCCGGGGAGCTGCTTTTT.

Comments on this clonotype: A clone one base away is much larger, so this may be a read error. V is TRBV6-1 and J is TRBJ2-1; TRBD1 matches 9 bases. The J call may be faulty, since TRBJ2-7 better matches the DNA end. The CDR3 is 15 residues long. Germline V gives CDR1 MNHNS, CDR2 SASEGT. The CDR3 reads CASSLPDRGGNEQYF. CDR3 bases: TGTGCCAGCAGTCTGCCAGACAGGGGGGGCAATGAGCAGTACTTC.